These 3 T cell receptor beta chains were sequenced from one sample in a study of T cell responses to AZD1222 COVID-19 vaccine. Libraries were prepared by immunoSEQ multiplex PCR; TCRdb keeps only in-frame clonotypes and omits some of them. The sample shows 130,000 to 150,000 clones, about nine tenths of them seen only once. The sample consisted of peripheral blood, taken 28 days after the second AZD1222 dose. The receptors shown here come from an adult who received the AZD1222 COVID-19 vaccine.

The V gene is TRBV18, the J gene TRBJ2-7; 9 nucleotides match TRBD2. Germline CDR1 KGHSH, CDR2 LQKENI. J lost 3 bases, V lost 3 bases, and 3 bases had no gene match. The CDR3 consists of 14 residues. CDR3 protein: CASSPLAGSYEQYF. Here the CDR3 DNA reads TGTGCCAGCTCACCCCTAGCGGGAAGCTACGAGCAGTACTTC.

This chain joins TRBV27 and TRBJ1-1; D perhaps matches TRBD1 (5 bases). Germline-derived CDR1 and CDR2 are MNHEY and SMNVEV (reference sequence). The ends were cut back, 3 bases at V and 5 bases at J, with 10 bases in the middle. CDR3 length equals 13 residues. In DNA, the CDR3 is TGTGCCAGCAGTTTGAGGGGTCGGACTGAAGCTTTCTTT. This sequence encodes CASSLRGRTEAFF.

The chain links TRBV5-5 to TRBJ2-7; 7 bases align to TRBD2. Unmatched junction bases numbered 8, after V lost 1 base and J lost 4 bases. CDR1 and CDR2 (germline): SGHKS, YYEKEE (reference sequence). The CDR3 is 15 residues long. Here the CDR3 reads CASSLRSSGSYEQYF. The DNA for the CDR3 is TGTGCCAGCAGCTTGAGGTCTAGCGGAAGTTACGAGCAGTACTTC.